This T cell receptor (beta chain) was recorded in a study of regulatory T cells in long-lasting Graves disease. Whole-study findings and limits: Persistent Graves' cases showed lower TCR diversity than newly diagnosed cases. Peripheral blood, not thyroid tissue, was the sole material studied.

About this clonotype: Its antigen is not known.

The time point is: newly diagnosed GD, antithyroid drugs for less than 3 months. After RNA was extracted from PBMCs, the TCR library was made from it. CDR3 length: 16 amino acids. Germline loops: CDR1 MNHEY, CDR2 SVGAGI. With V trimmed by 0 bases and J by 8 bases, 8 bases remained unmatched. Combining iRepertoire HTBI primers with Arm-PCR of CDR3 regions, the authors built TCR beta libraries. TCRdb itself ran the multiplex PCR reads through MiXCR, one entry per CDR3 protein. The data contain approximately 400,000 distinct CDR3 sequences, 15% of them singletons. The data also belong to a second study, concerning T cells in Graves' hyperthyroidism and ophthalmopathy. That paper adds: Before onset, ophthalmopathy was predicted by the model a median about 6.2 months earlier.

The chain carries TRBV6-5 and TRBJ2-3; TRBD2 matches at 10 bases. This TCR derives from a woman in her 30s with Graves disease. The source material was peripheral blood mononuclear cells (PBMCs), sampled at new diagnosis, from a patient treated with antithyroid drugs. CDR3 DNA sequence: TGTGCCAGCAGTTACTCGATACTAGCGGGATGGGGTACGCAGTATTTT. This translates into CASSYSILAGWGTQYF.